This is a list of T cell receptor beta chains from one sample in a study of regulatory dendritic cells for organ transplantation. Their recognized antigens are unknown. The protocol was immunoSEQ multiplex PCR, while the TCRdb copy is restricted to in-frame clones and leaves out a portion. The top ten hold roughly 0.26% of the sample, which has tens of thousands of clones, roughly 87% seen once. The specimen was naive CD4+ T cells from blood cultured with dendritic cells. The receptors were gathered from a human donor in good health. Each CDR3 is given with its conserved first and last residue. Each record gives: D gene, clone size, J gene, V gene, CDR3 DNA, CDR3 protein. D genes are given only for firm matches. Clone size appears in some rows only: once, few, many, or a class for an expanded clone.

. . TRBJ1-6 TRBV7-2 TGTGCCAGCAGCTTTGGGGGCTATAATTCACCCCTCCACTTT CASSFGGYNSPLHF
TRBD1 . TRBJ1-1 TRBV9 TGTGCCAGCAGCGTAGGACAGGGACCGAACACTGAAGCTTTCTTT CASSVGQGPNTEAFF
TRBD1 . TRBJ2-5 TRBV29-1 TGCAGCGTTGAACGGACAGGTGGGGAGACCCAGTACTTC CSVERTGGETQYF
TRBD1 . TRBJ1-4 TRBV25-1 TGTGCCAGCAGTGAATCAGGGACAGGGGGCGAAAAACTGTTTTTT CASSESGTGGEKLFF
TRBD1 . TRBJ1-1 TRBV5-5 TGTGCCAGCAGCTCGACAGGGGGGAACACTGAAGCTTTCTTT CASSSTGGNTEAFF
. . TRBJ1-1 TRBV20-1 TGCAGTGCTAGAGTGGACACTGAAGCTTTCTTT CSARVDTEAFF
TRBD1 . TRBJ1-2 TRBV12-5 TGTGCTAGTGGGCCGGGACAGACTTTCTATGGCTACACCTTC CASGPGQTFYGYTF
. . TRBJ1-3 TRBV6-6 TGTGCCAGCAGTTACCCCAGGGAAGATTCTGGAAACACCATATATTTT CASSYPREDSGNTIYF
. once TRBJ1-6 TRBV7-3 TGTGCCAGCAGCGTTTCCGGAACCTATAATTCACCCCTCCACTTT CASSVSGTYNSPLHF
TRBD2 . TRBJ2-1 TRBV7-3 TGTGCCAGCAGCTCCGGGACTAGCGGGAGCTACAATGAGCAGTTCTTC CASSSGTSGSYNEQFF
TRBD2 . TRBJ2-3 TRBV7-9 TGTGCCAGCAGCTTAGTCCAAGGCGGGGGGGCAGATACGCAGTATTTT CASSLVQGGGADTQYF
. . TRBJ1-1 TRBV5-6 TGTGCCAGCAGCTTGCTCTGGAACACTGAAGCTTTCTTT CASSLLWNTEAFF
. . TRBJ1-1 TRBV27 TGTGCCAGCAGGATGGCCCTGAACACTGAAGCTTTCTTT CASRMALNTEAFF
. . TRBJ2-7 TRBV9 TGTGCCAGCAGCGTCGGTAGCGGTCCCTACGAGCAGTACTTC CASSVGSGPYEQYF
. . TRBJ1-3 TRBV30 TGTGCCTGGAGTTTGACCAGATACTCTGGAAACACCATATATTTT CAWSLTRYSGNTIYF
. . TRBJ2-2 TRBV4-3 TGCGCCAGCAGCCAAGATCTGACCAGAGGTCGCCACACCGGGGAGCTGTTTTTT CASSQDLTRGRHTGELFF